Here is one T cell receptor beta chain with its context. What it binds is not known. Repertoires were generated with immunoSEQ multiplex PCR, while TCRdb's copy carries only in-frame clones and drops some. The sample has roughly 150,000 clones, roughly 86% seen once. Described time point: blood 2 weeks post-SBRT. Treatment of the sample: 15 Gy SBRT to primary tumor, nephrectomy 4 weeks later. This sample stems from a study of radiation and T cells in renal cell carcinoma. J gave up 5 bases and V 11 bases, and 13 bases lay outside the gene matches. The CDR3 is 14 residues long. The germline V gene has CDR1 SEHNR and CDR2 FQNEAQ (reference sequence). The study's findings and limits: Without pretreatment biopsies, baseline tumor clonotype presence was undetermined.

The TCR originated in a woman aged 50 to 65 with renal cell carcinoma. The chain couples TRBV7-9 to TRBJ2-7; 9 bases map to TRBD2. The sample was blood, taken from a patient whose treatment included radiotherapy and nephrectomy. The CDR3 loop reads CAVTPGLAGHEQYF. In DNA, the CDR3 is TGTGCCGTAACGCCGGGACTAGCAGGCCACGAGCAGTACTTC.